The rows below give T cell receptor beta chains drawn from one sample of a study of shared clonotypes between healthy human individuals. The method was immunoSEQ multiplex PCR; TCRdb's version includes in-frame clones alone and lacks a portion of them. Among under 1,100,000 clones, about three quarters were seen once, and the ten largest hold approximately 1.5%. The specimen sequenced was memory CD4+ T cells sorted from blood. These receptors all come from a man aged 18 to 29 in good health. Both conserved end residues are part of each CDR3. D genes are given only for firm matches. Some rows have no size entry. The others give once, few or many, or a class for an expanded clone.

TRBJ2-3 TRBV7-2 TRBD1 . CASSQTGTGFIDTQYF TGTGCCAGCAGCCAGACCGGGACAGGCTTTATAGATACGCAGTATTTT
TRBJ1-6 TRBV6-1 TRBD1 . CASSETPTGPGDNSPLHF TGTGCCAGCAGTGAAACCCCGACAGGGCCGGGAGATAATTCACCCCTCCACTTT
TRBJ2-2 TRBV27 . . CASRPELLNTGELFF TGTGCCAGCAGACCCGAATTGCTGAACACCGGGGAGCTGTTTTTT
TRBJ1-5 TRBV7-8 TRBD1 . CASSQGGGNQPQHF TGTGCCAGCAGCCAGGGGGGGGGCAATCAGCCCCAGCATTTT
TRBJ2-1 TRBV7-2 TRBD2 few CASSWSSGSGNEQFF TGTGCCAGCAGCTGGTCTAGCGGATCGGGAAATGAGCAGTTCTTC
TRBJ2-3 TRBV30 . . CAWSSPDTQYF TGTGCCTGGAGTTCTCCAGATACGCAGTATTTT
TRBJ2-1 TRBV7-9 . once CASSSVAGRYNEQFF TGTGCCAGCAGCAGCGTGGCGGGGAGGTACAATGAGCAGTTCTTC
TRBJ2-1 TRBV11-3 TRBD1 few CASSPGTGLNNEQFF TGTGCCAGCAGCCCCGGGACAGGGCTCAACAATGAGCAGTTCTTC
TRBJ2-7 TRBV19 . few CASRAVAATYEQYF TGTGCCAGTAGAGCCGTGGCCGCCACCTACGAGCAGTACTTC
TRBJ2-1 TRBV10-3 . once CAISESRGSFRDNEQFF TGTGCCATCAGTGAGTCAAGAGGTTCTTTCCGTGACAATGAGCAGTTCTTC
TRBJ1-5 TRBV2 . . CASSGQPNQPQHF TGTGCCAGCAGTGGACAGCCGAATCAGCCCCAGCATTTT
TRBJ2-7 TRBV15 . . CATSREIGQSYEQYF TGTGCCACCAGCAGAGAGATTGGCCAGTCCTACGAGCAGTACTTC
TRBJ2-7 TRBV7-8 . . CASSRTSYEQYF TGTGCCAGCAGCCGGACCTCCTACGAGCAGTACTTC
TRBJ1-1 TRBV4-1 TRBD1 . CASSQDLRGTGEAFF TGCGCCAGCAGCCAAGATCTTCGCGGGACAGGGGAAGCTTTCTTT
TRBJ1-1 TRBV29-1 TRBD1 . CSVDQGARAEAFF TGCAGCGTTGACCAGGGGGCGCGGGCTGAAGCTTTCTTT
TRBJ2-1 TRBV7-2 . . CASSLVAGAEVNFYEQFF TGTGCCAGCAGCTTAGTCGCAGGGGCAGAGGTAAATTTTTATGAGCAGTTCTTC
TRBJ1-6 TRBV28 . few CASRGELNNSPLHF TGTGCCAGCAGAGGGGAATTGAATAATTCACCCCTCCACTTT
TRBJ1-5 TRBV28 . . CASSLRRQASNQPQHF TGTGCCAGCAGTTTGCGTAGACAGGCTAGCAATCAGCCCCAGCATTTT
TRBJ2-6 TRBV28 TRBD1 . CASKTGRAGANVLTF TGTGCCAGCAAGACAGGGAGAGCTGGGGCCAACGTCCTGACTTTC
TRBJ2-7 TRBV7-2 TRBD2 . CASSLDGLVVEQYF TGTGCCAGCAGCCTCGATGGACTAGTGGTTGAGCAGTACTTC
TRBJ2-3 TRBV27 TRBD2 . CASTYSGLVGGTDTQYF TGTGCCAGCACGTACTCGGGACTAGTAGGCGGCACAGATACGCAGTATTTT
TRBJ2-7 TRBV4-1 TRBD1 . CASSPIQNRGHEQYF TGCGCCAGCAGCCCCATCCAGAACAGGGGCCACGAGCAGTACTTC
TRBJ1-1 TRBV19 TRBD1 . CASSILGGDANTEAFF TGTGCCAGTAGTATACTAGGGGGCGACGCAAACACTGAAGCTTTCTTT
TRBJ1-2 TRBV7-9 TRBD1 . CASSSLRDRGANYGYTF TGTGCCAGCAGTTCTCTCCGGGACAGGGGAGCTAACTATGGCTACACCTTC
TRBJ2-7 TRBV15 . . CATSREARVMNEQYF TGTGCCACCAGCAGAGAAGCGCGGGTGATGAACGAGCAGTACTTC
TRBJ2-2 TRBV5-1 . few CASSFSGDTGELFF TGCGCCAGCAGCTTTTCCGGAGACACCGGGGAGCTGTTTTTT
TRBJ2-5 TRBV5-5 TRBD2 . CASSFSGRGETQYF TGTGCCAGCAGTTTTAGCGGGAGAGGAGAGACCCAGTACTTC
TRBJ2-1 TRBV4-1 TRBD2 . CASSQGASGGPYNEQFF TGCGCCAGCAGCCAAGGGGCTAGCGGGGGCCCCTACAATGAGCAGTTCTTC
TRBJ2-7 TRBV7-2 . . CASSTYGEIYEQYF TGTGCCAGCAGCACATACGGGGAAATCTACGAGCAGTACTTC
TRBJ2-7 TRBV2 TRBD2 . CASSWTSGYAGDEQYF TGTGCCAGCAGTTGGACTAGCGGGTACGCGGGCGACGAGCAGTACTTC
TRBJ1-1 TRBV2 . few CASVLFSFQNTEAFF TGTGCCAGCGTTTTGTTTAGCTTTCAGAACACTGAAGCTTTCTTT
TRBJ1-6 TRBV27 . . CASSLGPKISPLHF TGTGCCAGCAGTTTGGGACCGAAAATTTCACCCCTCCACTTT
TRBJ1-4 TRBV10-2 TRBD1 . CASSDPGQGSEKLFF TGCGCCAGCAGTGATCCGGGACAGGGATCTGAAAAACTGTTTTTT
TRBJ2-7 TRBV27 . . CASSNAGQTYEQYF TGTGCCAGCAGTAACGCCGGACAGACCTACGAGCAGTACTTC
TRBJ2-5 TRBV30 TRBD1 . CAWSSGTGLQETQYF TGTGCCTGGAGTTCCGGGACAGGGTTACAAGAGACCCAGTACTTC
TRBJ2-5 TRBV4-1 . . CASSLLGTAFQETQYF TGCGCCAGCAGCCTCTTAGGGACTGCTTTCCAAGAGACCCAGTACTTC
TRBJ2-1 TRBV2 TRBD2 . CASREASYNEQFF TGTGCCAGCCGGGAGGCTTCCTACAATGAGCAGTTCTTC
TRBJ2-7 TRBV30 . . CAWSVSGLYEQYF TGTGCCTGGAGTGTATCCGGCCTCTACGAGCAGTACTTC
TRBJ2-7 TRBV18 . few CASSRDVSSYEQYF TGTGCCAGCTCTCGGGACGTCAGCTCCTACGAGCAGTACTTC
TRBJ1-1 TRBV9 . . CASSPRTGAGYTEAFF TGTGCCAGCAGCCCCCGAACGGGTGCGGGGTACACTGAAGCTTTCTTT
TRBJ2-2 TRBV7-3 . . CASSSNRVPTGELFF TGTGCCAGCAGCTCTAACAGGGTCCCCACCGGGGAGCTGTTTTTT
TRBJ2-7 TRBV6-6 . . CASSYSGSYEQYF TGTGCCAGCAGTTACTCAGGATCCTACGAGCAGTACTTC
TRBJ1-1 TRBV30 . . CAWNKGGNTEAFF TGTGCCTGGAACAAGGGAGGTAACACTGAAGCTTTCTTT
TRBJ2-1 TRBV25-1 TRBD2 . CASSDLPGTSGGDEQFF TGTGCCAGCAGTGACCTACCGGGTACTAGCGGGGGCGATGAGCAGTTCTTC
TRBJ2-7 TRBV27 . once CASSSETGRRPEQYF TGTGCCAGCAGTTCCGAGACAGGGAGGCGACCCGAGCAGTACTTC
TRBJ2-1 TRBV6-1 . . CASSGGIAYNEQFF TGTGCCAGCAGTGGAGGGATAGCCTACAATGAGCAGTTCTTC
TRBJ1-1 TRBV5-4 . . CASSFRENTEAFF TGTGCCAGCAGCTTCAGGGAGAACACTGAAGCTTTCTTT
TRBJ2-2 TRBV23-1 . . CASTPHRPGTPNTGELFF TGCGCCAGCACTCCTCACCGCCCCGGGACACCGAACACCGGGGAGCTGTTTTTT
TRBJ1-2 TRBV5-4 . . CASSHSGDGGYGYTF TGTGCCAGCAGCCACTCCGGGGACGGAGGCTATGGCTACACCTTC
TRBJ1-4 TRBV7-2 . . CASSLVLITNEKLFF TGTGCCAGCAGCTTAGTACTGATAACTAATGAAAAACTGTTTTTT
TRBJ2-5 TRBV11-2 . . CASSRDRLETQYF TGTGCCAGCAGCCGCGACCGATTAGAGACCCAGTACTTC
TRBJ2-7 TRBV28 . . CASSLHGKEYEQYF TGTGCCAGCAGTTTACATGGGAAGGAATACGAGCAGTACTTC
TRBJ1-1 TRBV30 TRBD1 . CAWSPSDRGNTEAFF TGTGCCTGGAGCCCCTCGGACAGGGGTAACACTGAAGCTTTCTTT
TRBJ2-1 TRBV18 . few CASSPPNRPYNEQFF TGTGCCAGCTCACCACCGAACAGGCCCTACAATGAGCAGTTCTTC
TRBJ2-5 TRBV10-1 TRBD1 . CASSPGTGGVETQYF TGCGCCAGCAGCCCCGGGACAGGGGGAGTAGAGACCCAGTACTTC
TRBJ2-3 TRBV14 . . CASSREVITDTQYF TGTGCCAGCAGCCGGGAAGTAATCACAGATACGCAGTATTTT
TRBJ2-7 TRBV5-1 . . CASSYEGAYEQYF TGCGCCAGCAGCTACGAGGGTGCCTACGAGCAGTACTTC
TRBJ2-7 TRBV19 TRBD1 . CASSTGTGTHEQYF TGTGCCAGTAGTACCGGGACAGGGACCCACGAGCAGTACTTC
TRBJ2-1 TRBV28 TRBD1 . CASSFLGTGPSTEQFF TGTGCCAGCAGTTTCCTTGGGACAGGCCCCTCCACGGAGCAGTTCTTC
TRBJ1-4 TRBV29-1 TRBD1 . CSVGTGNLATNEKLFF TGCAGCGTCGGGACAGGGAATCTTGCAACTAATGAAAAACTGTTTTTT